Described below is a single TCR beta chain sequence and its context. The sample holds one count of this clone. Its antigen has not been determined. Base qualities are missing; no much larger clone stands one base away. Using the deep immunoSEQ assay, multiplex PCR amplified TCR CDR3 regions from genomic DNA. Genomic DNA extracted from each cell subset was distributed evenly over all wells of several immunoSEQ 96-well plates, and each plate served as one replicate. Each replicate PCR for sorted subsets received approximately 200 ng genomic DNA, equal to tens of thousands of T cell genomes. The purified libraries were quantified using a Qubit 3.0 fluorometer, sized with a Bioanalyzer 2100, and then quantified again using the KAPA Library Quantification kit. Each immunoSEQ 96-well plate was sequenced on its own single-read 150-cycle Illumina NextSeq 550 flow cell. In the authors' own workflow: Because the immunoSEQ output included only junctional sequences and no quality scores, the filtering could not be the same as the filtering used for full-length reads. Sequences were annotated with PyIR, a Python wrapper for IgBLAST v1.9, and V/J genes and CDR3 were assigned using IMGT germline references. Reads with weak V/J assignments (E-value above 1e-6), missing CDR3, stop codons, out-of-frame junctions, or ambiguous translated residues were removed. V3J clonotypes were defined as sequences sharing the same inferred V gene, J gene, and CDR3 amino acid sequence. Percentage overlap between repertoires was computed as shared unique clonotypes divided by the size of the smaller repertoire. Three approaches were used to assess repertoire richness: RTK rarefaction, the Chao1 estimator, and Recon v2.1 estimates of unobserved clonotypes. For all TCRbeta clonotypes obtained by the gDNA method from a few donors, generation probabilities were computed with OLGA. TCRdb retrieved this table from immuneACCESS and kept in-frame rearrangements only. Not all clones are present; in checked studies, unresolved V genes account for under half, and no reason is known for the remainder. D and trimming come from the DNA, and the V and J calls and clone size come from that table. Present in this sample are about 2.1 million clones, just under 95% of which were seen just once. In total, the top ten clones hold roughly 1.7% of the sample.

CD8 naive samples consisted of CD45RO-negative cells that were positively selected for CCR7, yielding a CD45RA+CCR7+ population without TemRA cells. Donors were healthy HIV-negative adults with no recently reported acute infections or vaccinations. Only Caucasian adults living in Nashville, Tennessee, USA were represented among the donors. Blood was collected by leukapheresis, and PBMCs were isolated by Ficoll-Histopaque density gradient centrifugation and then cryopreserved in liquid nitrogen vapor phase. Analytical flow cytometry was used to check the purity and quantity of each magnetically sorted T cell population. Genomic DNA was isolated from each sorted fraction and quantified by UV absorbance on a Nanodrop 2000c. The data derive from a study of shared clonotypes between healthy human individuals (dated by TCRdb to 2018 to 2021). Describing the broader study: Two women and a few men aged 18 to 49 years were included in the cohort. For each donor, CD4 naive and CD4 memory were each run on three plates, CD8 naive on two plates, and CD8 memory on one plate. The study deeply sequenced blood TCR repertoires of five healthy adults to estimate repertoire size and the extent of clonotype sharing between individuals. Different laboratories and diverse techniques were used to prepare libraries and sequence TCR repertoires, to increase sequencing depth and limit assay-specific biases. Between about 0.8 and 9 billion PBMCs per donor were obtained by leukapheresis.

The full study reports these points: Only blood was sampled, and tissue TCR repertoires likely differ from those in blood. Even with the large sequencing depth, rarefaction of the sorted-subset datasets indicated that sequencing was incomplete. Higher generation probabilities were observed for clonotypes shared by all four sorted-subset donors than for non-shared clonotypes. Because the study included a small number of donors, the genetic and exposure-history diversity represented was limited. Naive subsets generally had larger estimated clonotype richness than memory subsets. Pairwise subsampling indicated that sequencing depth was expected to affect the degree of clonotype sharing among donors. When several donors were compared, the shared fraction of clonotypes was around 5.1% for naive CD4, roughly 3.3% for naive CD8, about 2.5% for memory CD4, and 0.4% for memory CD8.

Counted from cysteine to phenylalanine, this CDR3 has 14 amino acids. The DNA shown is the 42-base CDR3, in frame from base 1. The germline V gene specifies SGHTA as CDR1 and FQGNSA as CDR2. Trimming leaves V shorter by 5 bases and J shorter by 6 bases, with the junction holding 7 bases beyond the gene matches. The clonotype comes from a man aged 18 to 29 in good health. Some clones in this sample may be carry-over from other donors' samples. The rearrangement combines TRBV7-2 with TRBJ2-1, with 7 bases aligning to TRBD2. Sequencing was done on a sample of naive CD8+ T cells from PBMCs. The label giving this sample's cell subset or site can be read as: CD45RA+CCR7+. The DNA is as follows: TGTGCCAGCAGCCAAATGGCGGGAGTCAATGAGCAGTTCTTC. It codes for CASSQMAGVNEQFF.